Given below is one T cell receptor (beta chain) in context. Its specificity is unknown. The junction had 6 bases not matched to a gene; V was cut back by 0 bases and J by 7 bases. Germline lookup yields CDR1 SGHRS and CDR2 YFSETQ. The CDR3 sequence is 14 residues long. This sample was included in a study of cytomegalovirus exposure and HLA in healthy donors. Study-wide findings and caveats: A later analysis appeared to link common viral pathogens to several of the most significant clusters. Rates of TCR association differed by HLA locus in a later analysis, with DRB1 highest and HLA-C lowest. About 87% or about 30% of the time was how often most TCR beta V segments were productive, according to an earlier analysis.

PCR used 60 Vbeta primers and 13 Jbeta primers. Profiled with immunoSEQ multiplex PCR; TCRdb holds only in-frame clones, not every one. The data include 53,000 or so clones; the top ten clones carry under 15%. The TCR comes from a man younger than 30 in good health and CMV-seropositive. The J gene is TRBJ2-7, the V gene TRBV5-1, with 8 bases aligning to TRBD2. Sequencing input: PBMCs. CDR3 in amino acids: CASSLEAGAREQYF. The CDR3 DNA reads TGCGCCAGCAGCTTGGAAGCGGGAGCTAGGGAGCAGTACTTC. Full variable domain (outside the CDR3, taken from reference TRBV5-1 and TRBJ2-7): KAGVTQTPRYLIKTRGQQVTLSCSPISGHRSVSWYQQTPGQGLQFLFEYFSETQRNKGNFPGRFSGRQFSNSRSEMNVSTLELGDSALYLCASSLEAGAREQYFGPGTRLTVT.